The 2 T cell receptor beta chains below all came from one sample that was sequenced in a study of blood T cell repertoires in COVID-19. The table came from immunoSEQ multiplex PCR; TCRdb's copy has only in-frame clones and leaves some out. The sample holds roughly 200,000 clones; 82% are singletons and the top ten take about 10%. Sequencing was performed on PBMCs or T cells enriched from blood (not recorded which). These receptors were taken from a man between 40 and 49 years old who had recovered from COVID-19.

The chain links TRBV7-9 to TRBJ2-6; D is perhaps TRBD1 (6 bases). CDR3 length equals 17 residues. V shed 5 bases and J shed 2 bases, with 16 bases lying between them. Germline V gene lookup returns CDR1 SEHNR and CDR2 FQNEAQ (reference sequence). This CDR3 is CASSGPTGSAGANVLTF. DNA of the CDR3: TGTGCCAGCAGCGGCCCGACAGGCTCGGCTGGGGCCAACGTCCTGACTTTC.

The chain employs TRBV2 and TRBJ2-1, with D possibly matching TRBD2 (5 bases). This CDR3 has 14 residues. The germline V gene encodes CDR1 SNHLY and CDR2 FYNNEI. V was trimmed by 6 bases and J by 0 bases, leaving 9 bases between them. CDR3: CASRERSSYNEQFF. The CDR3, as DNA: TGTGCCAGCAGGGAGCGGAGCTCCTACAATGAGCAGTTCTTC.